The rows below give T cell receptor beta chains drawn from one sample of a study of CD8+CD57+ T cells in acquired aplastic anemia. MiXCR, applied by TCRdb to the reads, yields one record per CDR3 protein. The table lists 400,000 to 500,000 distinct CDR3 sequences, roughly 64% of them singletons. The sample taken for sequencing was sorted CD4+, CD8+, or CD8+CD57+ T cells (not recorded which) from PBMCs. The receptors stem from a human donor in good health, serving as a control. Each CDR3 is given with its conserved first and last residue. Fields, in order: V gene, clone size, D gene, J gene, CDR3 DNA, CDR3 protein. A D gene is named only where the DNA matches it firmly. Size values are once, few and many counts, or a class for expanded clones, and some rows have none.

>TRBV7-6|many|.|TRBJ2-7
TGTGCCAGCAGCTTAGCTATGGGCGAGCAGTACTTC
CASSLAMGEQYF
>TRBV20-1|.|.|TRBJ1-2
TGCAGTGCGCCGGGGGGGGAGGACTATGGCTACACCTTC
CSAPGGEDYGYTF
>TRBV20-1|few|.|TRBJ2-7
TGCAGCGCTCCCGCAGGGAACTACGGGCAGTACTTC
CSAPAGNYGQYF
>TRBV7-2|once|.|TRBJ1-2
TGTGCCAGCAGCTTAGACCCCAGGAGCTACACCTTC
CASSLDPRSYTF
>TRBV10-3|.|.|TRBJ2-7
TGCGCCATCAGGTACACGTTAGAGGATGGCGAGCAGTGCTTC
CAIRYTLEDGEQCF
>TRBV7-6|.|TRBD2|TRBJ2-3
TGTGCCAGCAGCTTGCCTAGCGGGGGGCCCAGAGATACGCAGTATTTT
CASSLPSGGPRDTQYF
>TRBV20-1|once|.|TRBJ2-1
TGCAGTGCTAGAGAGCTGGCCTACAATGAGCAGTTCTTC
CSARELAYNEQFF
>TRBV10-3|.|TRBD1|TRBJ1-2
TGTGCCATCAGTGGGGACAGGAAAGGAGACTCCACCTTC
CAISGDRKGDSTF
>TRBV20-1|.|TRBD1|TRBJ1-2
TGCAGTGCTCAACAGACAGGGAATGGCTATATCTTC
CSAQQTGNGYIF
>TRBV19|many|.|TRBJ2-1
TGTGCCAGTAGTACCAGGGTATACAATGAGCAGTTCTTC
CASSTRVYNEQFF
>TRBV20-1|.|.|TRBJ1-3
TGCAGTGCTAGAGATGACCAGGGGATTACCATATATTTT
CSARDDQGITIYF
>TRBV20-1|.|.|TRBJ2-2
TGCAGTGCAACCGGGGGTCGGACCGGGGAGCTGTTTTTT
CSATGGRTGELFF
>TRBV7-9|.|.|TRBJ1-4
TGTGCCAGCAGCTTCGCACGCAATGAAGAGCTGTTTTTT
CASSFARNEELFF
>TRBV25-1|.|.|TRBJ2-1
TGTGCCAGCAGTGAATGGGACACCAGTTGGGAGCAGTTCTTC
CASSEWDTSWEQFF
>TRBV5-1|.|.|TRBJ2-7
TGCGCCAGCAGCGTCGTGCCGGACGGGTCCTACGAGCAGTACTTC
CASSVVPDGSYEQYF
>TRBV6-6|.|.|TRBJ2-7
TGTGCCAGCAGTAAACCTAGGGGAGAGAAGAACGAGCAGTACTTC
CASSKPRGEKNEQYF
>TRBV19|.|.|TRBJ1-5
TGTGCCAGTAGTCGAGGACAGAGGAGCAGTCAGCCCCAGCATTTT
CASSRGQRSSQPQHF
>TRBV6-1|few|.|TRBJ1-1
TGTGCCAGCAGTCTGGCCACGCAGGAAGCTTTCTTT
CASSLATQEAFF
>TRBV20-1|many|.|TRBJ1-1
TGCAGTGCTAGTCTGGAGGGGAAGGACACTGAAGCTTTCTTT
CSASLEGKDTEAFF
>TRBV20-1|.|.|TRBJ1-4
TGCAGTGCTAGTCAAACTAGCGAAACACTGTTTTTT
CSASQTSETLFF
>TRBV20-1|.|.|TRBJ2-1
TGCAGTGCTATGCCAGGGACCACCTATAATGAGCGGTTCTTC
CSAMPGTTYNERFF
>TRBV19|few|.|TRBJ1-1
TGTGCCAGTAGGGCTGAGGGGCGTGTACCCACTGAAGCTTTCTTT
CASRAEGRVPTEAFF
>TRBV11-2|many|.|TRBJ1-4
TGTGCCAGCAGCCCCAATCGGGGAGCAACTAATGAAAAACTGTTTTTT
CASSPNRGATNEKLFF
>TRBV20-1|many|TRBD1|TRBJ1-1
TGCAGTGCTAGTAGGGGACAGGGGGGGACTGAAGCTTTCTTT
CSASRGQGGTEAFF
>TRBV5-1|.|TRBD1|TRBJ2-1
TGTGCCAGCAGACCGAACCAGGGGGCGCAGTTCTTC
CASRPNQGAQFF
>TRBV7-3|.|TRBD2|TRBJ2-1
TGTGCCAGCAGCACGGGAGGCTATGACCAGTTCTTC
CASSTGGYDQFF
>TRBV7-2|.|.|TRBJ2-7
TGTGCCAGCAGCTACGGCGCGGGTTGGCAAAACGAGCAGTACTTC
CASSYGAGWQNEQYF
>TRBV5-1|.|.|TRBJ2-2
TGCGCCAGCAGCCGAGGGACTGGGAGCAACGGGGAGCTGTTTTTT
CASSRGTGSNGELFF
>TRBV7-6|.|.|TRBJ2-7
TGTGCCAGCAGCCCGAGGGGATCCGGGGAGACGCAGTACTTC
CASSPRGSGETQYF
>TRBV6-6|.|.|TRBJ2-5
TGTGCCAGCCAGTATGTGGGGCGGGAGACCCAGTACTTC
CASQYVGRETQYF
>TRBV7-2|.|.|TRBJ2-5
TGTGCCAGCAGCCAACAGGGAGCGTCACACACCCAGAACTTC
CASSQQGASHTQNF
>TRBV30|.|.|TRBJ2-2
TGTGCCTGGATCCTCGGGAAGAACACCGGGGAGCTGTTTTTT
CAWILGKNTGELFF
>TRBV7-2|.|.|TRBJ1-1
TGTGCCAGCAGCCCACTACAGAACTCTAGAAACACCGTATTCTTT
CASSPLQNSRNTVFF
>TRBV25-1|.|TRBD1|TRBJ2-1
TGTGCCAGCAGTGACCGGACAGGGCGTAATGAGCAGTTCTTC
CASSDRTGRNEQFF
>TRBV20-1|once|.|TRBJ2-7
TGCAGTGCTGAGGGACGGGACTACGAGCAGTACTTC
CSAEGRDYEQYF
>TRBV7-2|.|.|TRBJ1-1
TGTGCCAGCAACGTTGACAGTATGAGCCTTGAAGCTTTCTTT
CASNVDSMSLEAFF
>TRBV5-1|.|.|TRBJ2-5
TGCGCCAGCAGCCCGCTCACACGGGGCGGTCTCCAGTACTTC
CASSPLTRGGLQYF
>TRBV5-6|.|.|TRBJ1-1
TGTGCCAGCAGATGGATAGGGGCGGGGAACACTGAAGCTTTCTTT
CASRWIGAGNTEAFF
>TRBV5-1|.|.|TRBJ1-4
TGCGCCAGCAGCTTGGTGGCTAGCGGGGATAATGAAAAACTGTTTTTT
CASSLVASGDNEKLFF
>TRBV4-1|many|.|TRBJ2-5
TGCGCCAGCAGCCAATTGGGAGAGACCCAGTACTTC
CASSQLGETQYF
>TRBV7-2|few|TRBD1|TRBJ2-3
TGTGCCAGCAGCTGGGGACAGGGGGCGCAGTATTTT
CASSWGQGAQYF
>TRBV19|.|TRBD2|TRBJ2-5
TGTGCCAGTAGTATAACGGCGGGAGCTGGAGAGACCCAGTACTTC
CASSITAGAGETQYF
>TRBV7-2|.|.|TRBJ2-1
TGTGCCAGCAGTAGAGATGGGCCTCGGTCGTCGGAGCAGTTCTTC
CASSRDGPRSSEQFF
>TRBV19|.|TRBD2|TRBJ2-1
TGTGCCAGTAGTATAGGCGGGAGGGCTGGTGAGCAGTTCTTC
CASSIGGRAGEQFF
>TRBV18|.|.|TRBJ1-4
TGTGCCAGCTCACCACCAGGAGGGGCCACTAATGAAAAACTGTTTTTT
CASSPPGGATNEKLFF
>TRBV7-2|.|.|TRBJ2-2
TGTGCCAGCAGCTTTGGCACGGGCCCACCGCGAGATCTGTTTTTT
CASSFGTGPPRDLFF
>TRBV4-3|many|.|TRBJ2-1
TGCGCCAGCAGCCAAGATGTGGGAGGCCTACAGAATGAGCAGTTCTTC
CASSQDVGGLQNEQFF
>TRBV2|.|TRBD1|TRBJ2-1
TGTGCCAGCAGCTCCTCAGGGGGCAGGGAGCAGGACTTC
CASSSSGGREQDF
>TRBV13|.|TRBD1|TRBJ1-2
TGTGCCAGCAGCCCCCAAATAGACAGGACAGGTGGCTACACCTTC
CASSPQIDRTGGYTF
>TRBV4-1|many|.|TRBJ1-4
TGCGCCAGCAGCCAGGAACAAGCCGGGGGGAATGAAAAACTGTTTTTT
CASSQEQAGGNEKLFF
>TRBV25-1|many|.|TRBJ2-7
TGTGCCAGCAGTGAAATGGCAAGAAACGAGCAGTACTTC
CASSEMARNEQYF
>TRBV7-2|many|.|TRBJ2-7
TGTGCCAGCAGCTTCCGTACTCCTATGACCTACGAGCAGTACTTC
CASSFRTPMTYEQYF
>TRBV7-9|.|.|TRBJ2-2
TGCGCCAGCAGCCTGGCAGAAAATGAAAAGCTGTTTTTT
CASSLAENEKLFF
>TRBV2|.|.|TRBJ1-1
TGTGCCAGCAGTGACAGGGACACTACTGAAGCTTTCTTT
CASSDRDTTEAFF